This T cell receptor (beta chain) was retrieved from a study of beta chain features in type 1 diabetes. Whole-study context: All samples together contributed 100 million to 120 million sorted cells for examination.

In the case of this clone: Its antigen remains unknown.

What was sequenced were expressed TCRB transcripts, since all of the isolated RNA had been reverse transcribed. Sequencing used immunoSEQ multiplex PCR; TCRdb keeps in-frame clones, though not all of them. The sample carries around 120,000 clones, 17% recorded once. Overall study findings and caveats: Type 1 diabetes patients had TCRB CDR3s that were shorter (moderately but significantly so) in all four CD4+ subsets. Comparison showed that naive, central memory and Treg TCRB repertoires appeared more similar among patients than among healthy donors.

The V gene end was trimmed by 2 bases and the J gene end by 4 bases; junction bases not matched to a gene: 7. Germline-derived CDR1 and CDR2 are SGHTA and FQGTGA. The CDR3 is 16 amino acids. The clonotype was recovered from a man younger than 30 with type 1 diabetes. The sequenced material came from central memory CD4+ T cells from blood. V gene TRBV7-3 combines with J gene TRBJ2-1; 8 bases line up with TRBD2. CDR3 protein: CASSLVKGGRYNEQFF. The DNA for the CDR3 is TGTGCCAGCAGCTTAGTGAAGGGCGGGAGGTACAATGAGCAGTTCTTC.